This T cell receptor beta chain was retrieved from a study of T cells in Graves' hyperthyroidism and ophthalmopathy. TCR beta CDR3 regions were amplified from RNA transcripts. First-round RT-PCR targeting the TCR CDR3 was performed with the HTBI primer set. One entry per CDR3 protein, called by TCRdb with MiXCR from the multiplex PCR reads. Of about half a million distinct CDR3 sequences listed, about 24% are singletons. Germline values: CDR1 SGHTA, CDR2 FQGNSA. The CDR3 contains 16 residues. V was clipped by 2 bases and J by 1 base; unmatched bases: 7. This clonotype was detected ten times or more. Sequenced material: blood. The V gene is TRBV7-2, the J gene TRBJ2-5; TRBD2 matches at 7 bases. The sequence was obtained from a woman in her 30s with Graves' ophthalmopathy. The DNA of the CDR3 is TGTGCCAGCAGCTTACGGCAGGGAGGGGCCCAAGAGACCCAGTACTTC. It yields the protein CASSLRQGGAQETQYF.